What follows are 16 T cell receptor beta chains derived from one specimen sequenced in a study of blood T cell repertoires in COVID-19. TCRdb's table, derived via immunoSEQ multiplex PCR, lists solely in-frame clones and lacks some. The table records more than 300,000 clones, 88% of them present only once. The sequencing sample was made of peripheral blood. The origin of the receptors is a woman between 65 and 79 years old with COVID-19, enrolled during active disease.

The chain is built from TRBV6-1 and TRBJ2-7; D is possibly TRBD1 (6 bases). There are 19 residues in the CDR3. V was cut by 4 bases and J by 6 bases, with 31 bases left in between. The germline V gene encodes CDR1 MNHNS and CDR2 SASEGT. In DNA form, the CDR3 reads TGTGCCAGCAGTGTTAGGCCTGCGGTGGTATTCAGGGGTATCGGCGAGCAGTACTTC. This translates into CASSVRPAVVFRGIGEQYF.

The chain employs TRBV4-2 and TRBJ2-2, with 7 bases that match TRBD2. The ends lost 1 base at V and 7 bases at J; junction bases unmatched: 0. CDR3 length: 13 residues. Germline lookup yields CDR1 LGHNA and CDR2 YNFKEQ. CDR3 in amino acids: CASSQGGGGELFF. CDR3 coding DNA: TGTGCCAGCAGCCAAGGGGGGGGCGGGGAGCTGTTTTTT.

DNA of the CDR3: TGTGCCAGCTCACCACCGAACAGCCAAGAGACCCAGTACTTC. Its translation is CASSPPNSQETQYF. The chain links TRBV18 to TRBJ2-5; D not resolved. The CDR3 covers 14 residues. Trimming pared 0 bases from V and 1 base from J, leaving 6 bases between. The V gene's germline CDR1 is KGHSH and CDR2 LQKENI.

The gene calls are TRBV5-1 and TRBJ2-1; 8 bases match TRBD2. Germline V gives CDR1 SGHRS, CDR2 YFSETQ. There are 17 residues in the CDR3. With V trimmed by 4 bases and J by 4 bases, 13 bases remained unmatched. The DNA for the CDR3 is TGCGCCAGCAGCCCAACCTGGCTAGCGGGTTCTTACAATGAGCAGTTCTTC. Residues: CASSPTWLAGSYNEQFF.

The chain has TRBV19 and TRBJ1-1, with D possibly matching TRBD1 (5 bases). CDR1 and CDR2 (germline): LNHDA, SQIVND (reference sequence). The ends were cut back, 10 bases at V and 3 bases at J, with 21 bases in the middle. The CDR3 runs to 15 residues. CDR3 sequence: CATFPLGRGDTEAFF. CDR3 in DNA: TGTGCCACCTTTCCTCTAGGGAGGGGAGACACTGAAGCTTTCTTT.

This clone was recorded only once. This rearrangement joins TRBV19 to TRBJ1-2, with 9 positions matching TRBD1. This CDR3 region has 15 residues. Germline V gene data show CDR1 as LNHDA and CDR2 as SQIVND (reference sequence). Trimming took 3 bases from V and 8 from J; bases not matched to a gene: 10. In DNA form, the CDR3 reads TGTGCCAGTAGTATGGAGGCCGGGACAGGGCGCGGCTACACCTTC. Its protein product is CASSMEAGTGRGYTF.

CDR3 sequence reads: CASNQRGSTDTQYF. The CDR3, as DNA: TGTGCCAGCAACCAACGGGGGAGCACAGATACGCAGTATTTT. V is TRBV9 and J is TRBJ2-3, with a weak D call TRBD2 (6 bases). CDR3 length: 14 residues. Trimming took off 6 bases at V and 0 bases at J, with 11 bases between the two ends. Germline CDR1 SGDLS, CDR2 YYNGEE.

This chain links TRBV19 with TRBJ2-5; unclear D gene. The CDR3 runs to 13 residues. The ends were cut back, 0 bases at V and 4 bases at J, with 6 bases in the middle. Germline lookup yields CDR1 LNHDA and CDR2 SQIVND (reference sequence). The DNA of the CDR3 is TGTGCCAGTAGTATAGATCTAAGAGAGACCCAGTACTTC. Translating gives CASSIDLRETQYF. Supplemented by reference TRBV19 and TRBJ2-5, the full variable domain reads DGGITQSPKYLFRKEGQNVTLSCEQNLNHDAMYWYRQDPGQGLRLIYYSQIVNDFQKGDIAEGYSVSREKKESFPLTVTSAQKNPTAFYLCASSIDLRETQYFGPGTRLLVL.

The chain is built from TRBV7-2 and TRBJ2-5; 7 bases are a match to TRBD2. The CDR3 spans 16 residues. Germline loops: CDR1 SGHTA, CDR2 FQGNSA. V lost 4 bases to trimming and J lost 3 bases; unmatched junction nucleotides: 11. CDR3 DNA: TGTGCCAGCAGCTGGGGCCCCGCCCGGGGGGAAGAGACCCAGTACTTC. This translates into CASSWGPARGEETQYF. Looking up the rest from reference TRBV7-2 and TRBJ2-5 gives the full variable domain: GAGVSQSPSNKVTEKGKDVELRCDPISGHTALYWYRQSLGQGLEFLIYFQGNSAPDKSGLPSDRFSAERTGGSVSTLTIQRTQQEDSAVYLCASSWGPARGEETQYFGPGTRLLVL.

The chain combines TRBV12-3 or TRBV12-4 with TRBJ2-7, with TRBD1 identical over 8 bases. V shed 6 bases, J shed 5 bases, and the junction held 3 bases outside the gene matches. The CDR3 length is 12 residues. CDR3 in amino acids: CASSQTGDEQYF. The CDR3 nucleotides read TGTGCCAGCAGCCAGACAGGGGACGAGCAGTACTTC.

A single count supports this clone. The chain joins TRBV6-6 to TRBJ2-5; D is unclear. The germline V gene encodes CDR1 MNHNY and CDR2 SVGAGI (reference sequence). The V and J ends lost 7 bases and 3 bases respectively, with 12 bases between them. This CDR3 has 13 amino acids. CDR3 nucleotides: TGTGCCAGCACCGATTCTACCAAAGAGACCCAGTACTTC. Its translation is CASTDSTKETQYF.

The V and J genes are TRBV5-1 and TRBJ1-2; 9 bases map to TRBD1. The CDR3 loop spans 14 amino acids. V dropped 3 bases and J dropped 3; count of bases not matched to a gene: 3. Germline CDR1 SGHRS, CDR2 YFSETQ. CDR3 bases: TGCGCCAGCAGCTCCGGGACAGGGTACTATGGCTACACCTTC. Translation: CASSSGTGYYGYTF.

The rearrangement uses TRBV9 and TRBJ1-1; 7 bases agree with TRBD1. V shed 4 bases, J shed 4 bases, and the junction held 10 bases outside the gene matches. CDR1 and CDR2 from the germline V gene are SGDLS and YYNGEE. CDR3 length: 15 amino acids. The CDR3 nucleotides read TGTGCCAGCAGCCCATCGACAGGGTCACGCACTGAAGCTTTCTTT. Translating it yields CASSPSTGSRTEAFF.

In nucleotides, the CDR3 is TGTGCCAGCAGTTTCTCGGGGGAGCTGAACACTGAAGCTTTCTTT. This codes for CASSFSGELNTEAFF. The genes are TRBV27 and TRBJ1-1; D possibly corresponds to TRBD1 (5 bases). Germline-derived CDR1 and CDR2 are MNHEY and SMNVEV (reference sequence). The ends were cut back, 3 bases at V and 0 bases at J, with 11 bases in the middle. The CDR3 runs to 15 residues.

The V and J genes are TRBV6-5 and TRBJ2-7; no clear D. This CDR3 spans 13 amino acids. V was trimmed by 5 bases and J by 5 bases, leaving 13 bases between them. CDR1 and CDR2 (germline): MNHEY, SVGAGI. The CDR3 spells CASSKPSMDEQYF. The CDR3 bases are TGTGCCAGCAGTAAGCCGAGTATGGACGAGCAGTACTTC.

This chain joins TRBV7-2 and TRBJ1-5, with D tentatively TRBD1 (6 bases). With 3 bases removed from V and 5 bases from J, the gap between germline ends came to 11 bases. This CDR3 contains 14 residues. Per germline, CDR1 SGHTA and CDR2 FQGNSA. As DNA, the CDR3 is TGTGCCAGCAGCTTTACAGGGACCGATCAGCCCCAGCATTTT. Residues: CASSFTGTDQPQHF. The complete variable domain, with remaining parts taken from reference TRBV7-2 and TRBJ1-5, reads GAGVSQSPSNKVTEKGKDVELRCDPISGHTALYWYRQSLGQGLEFLIYFQGNSAPDKSGLPSDRFSAERTGGSVSTLTIQRTQQEDSAVYLCASSFTGTDQPQHFGDGTRLSIL.